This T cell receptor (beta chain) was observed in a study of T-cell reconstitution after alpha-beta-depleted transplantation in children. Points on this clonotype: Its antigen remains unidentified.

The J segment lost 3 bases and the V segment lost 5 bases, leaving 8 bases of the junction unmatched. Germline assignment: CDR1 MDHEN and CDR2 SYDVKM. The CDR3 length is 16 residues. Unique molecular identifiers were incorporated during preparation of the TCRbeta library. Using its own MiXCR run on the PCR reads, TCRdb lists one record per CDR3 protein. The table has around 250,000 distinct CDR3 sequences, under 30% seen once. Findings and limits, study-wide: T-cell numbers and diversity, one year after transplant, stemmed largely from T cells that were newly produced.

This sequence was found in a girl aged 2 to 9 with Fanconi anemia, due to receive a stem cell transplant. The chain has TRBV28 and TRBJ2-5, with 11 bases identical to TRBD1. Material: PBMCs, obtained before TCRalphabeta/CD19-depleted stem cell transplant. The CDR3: CASSTIGQGAEETQYF. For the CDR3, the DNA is TGTGCCAGCAGTACCATAGGACAGGGGGCGGAAGAGACCCAGTACTTC.